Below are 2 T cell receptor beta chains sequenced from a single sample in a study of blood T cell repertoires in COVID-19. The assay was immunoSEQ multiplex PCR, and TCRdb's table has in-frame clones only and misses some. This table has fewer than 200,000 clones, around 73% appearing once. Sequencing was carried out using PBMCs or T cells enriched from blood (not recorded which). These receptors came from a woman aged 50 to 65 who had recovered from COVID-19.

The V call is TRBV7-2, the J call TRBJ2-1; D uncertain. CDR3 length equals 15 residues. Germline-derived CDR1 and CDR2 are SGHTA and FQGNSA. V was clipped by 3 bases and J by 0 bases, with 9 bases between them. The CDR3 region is CASSFFGSSYNEQFF. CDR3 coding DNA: TGTGCCAGCAGCTTCTTCGGTAGCTCCTACAATGAGCAGTTCTTC.

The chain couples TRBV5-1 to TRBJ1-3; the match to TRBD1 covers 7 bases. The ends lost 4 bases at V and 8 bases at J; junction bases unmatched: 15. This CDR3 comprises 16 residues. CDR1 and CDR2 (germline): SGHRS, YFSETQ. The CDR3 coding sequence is TGCGCCAGCAGCAGGGGGCTGGAAACAGGTGGCTACACCATATATTTT. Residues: CASSRGLETGGYTIYF. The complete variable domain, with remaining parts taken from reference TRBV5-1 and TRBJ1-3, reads KAGVTQTPRYLIKTRGQQVTLSCSPISGHRSVSWYQQTPGQGLQFLFEYFSETQRNKGNFPGRFSGRQFSNSRSEMNVSTLELGDSALYLCASSRGLETGGYTIYFGEGSWLTVV.